The 23 T cell receptor beta chains below all came from one sample that was sequenced in a study of OX40 agonist ivuxolimab in advanced cancers. The protocol was immunoSEQ multiplex PCR, while the TCRdb copy is restricted to in-frame clones and leaves out a portion. The table has some 76,000 clones, approximately 84% seen once. Sequencing used CD4+ or CD8+ T cells sorted from blood, obtained in a trial of the OX40 agonist ivuxolimab. Receptors were obtained from an adult with an advanced solid tumor such as melanoma, head and neck, liver or kidney cancer.

CDR3 in DNA: TGTGCCAGCAGGAGAAGCACAGGGGGCAACTACGAGCAGTACTTC. As protein: CASRRSTGGNYEQYF. The J gene is TRBJ2-7, the V gene TRBV28, with 9 bases fitting TRBD1. In germline, CDR1 is MDHEN, CDR2 SYDVKM. This CDR3 contains 15 residues. The V gene end was trimmed by 6 bases and the J gene end by 3 bases; junction bases not matched to a gene: 9.

The chain has TRBV23-1 and TRBJ2-7; D is unresolved. TRBV23-1 falls under the ORF class, with uncertain function. There are 14 residues in the CDR3. Trimming removed 0 bases from V and 2 bases from J, with 8 bases in between. The CDR3 loop reads CASSQSYRTYEQYF. The CDR3 DNA is TGCGCCAGCAGTCAATCGTACAGAACCTACGAGCAGTACTTC.

V usage is TRBV19 and J usage is TRBJ1-1; no clear D. The ends were cut back, 3 bases at V and 1 base at J, with 9 bases in the middle. The CDR3 loop spans 14 amino acids. The germline gives CDR1 LNHDA, CDR2 SQIVND (reference sequence). The CDR3 nucleotides read TGTGCCAGTAGTATCGGGTATGGGAACACTGAAGCTTTCTTT. It codes for CASSIGYGNTEAFF.

This rearrangement joins TRBV7-2 to TRBJ2-3; the match to TRBD1 covers 9 bases. The germline gives CDR1 SGHTA, CDR2 FQGNSA. V was pared by 5 bases and J by 3 bases, with 9 bases of the junction left unmatched. CDR3 size: 16 residues. The CDR3 nucleotides read TGTGCCAGCAGCCCCCATACAGGGGGCGCGACAGATACGCAGTATTTT. It translates to CASSPHTGGATDTQYF.

This CDR3 is CSVGPGQDYEQYF. DNA of the CDR3: TGCAGCGTTGGACCGGGACAGGACTACGAGCAGTACTTC. The J gene is TRBJ2-7, the V gene TRBV29-1; TRBD1 matches at 8 bases. The CDR3 loop spans 13 amino acids. V shed 4 bases, J shed 3 bases, and the junction held 5 bases outside the gene matches. CDR1 is SQVTM, CDR2 ANQGSEA, per germline.

The chain uses TRBV9 and TRBJ2-2; 12 nucleotides align to TRBD2. The CDR3 consists of 16 residues. CDR1 is SGDLS and CDR2 is YYNGEE in the germline V gene. V lost 4 bases to trimming and J lost 8 bases; unmatched junction nucleotides: 9. The CDR3 DNA reads TGTGCCAGCAGCTTTCGACTAGCGGGAGAACGGGGGGAGCTGTTTTTT. It translates to CASSFRLAGERGELFF.

This clone is a singleton in its sample. J is TRBJ1-5 and V is TRBV2, with 9 bases lining up with TRBD1. The CDR3 is made up of 16 amino acids. V dropped 6 bases and J dropped 3; count of bases not matched to a gene: 9. Looked up from germline, CDR1 is SNHLY and CDR2 is FYNNEI. The chain's CDR3 is CASSGLTGGLNQPQHF. CDR3 sequence (DNA): TGTGCCAGCAGCGGCCTTACAGGGGGCCTCAATCAGCCCCAGCATTTT.

The chain is built from TRBV2 and TRBJ2-7; unclear D gene. The DNA matches TRBJ2-5 better at its end, which makes the J call doubtful. This CDR3 is built from 16 residues. Germline CDR1 and CDR2: SNHLY and FYNNEI. The CDR3 DNA is TGTGCCAGCAGTGAAGCGCTAGGACCCCCGAACGAGACCCAGTACTTC. It specifies CASSEALGPPNETQYF.

This chain joins TRBV19 and TRBJ1-2; D ambiguous. Per the germline V gene, CDR1 is LNHDA and CDR2 is SQIVND (reference sequence). Trimming took 2 bases from V and 8 from J, leaving 18 bases between them. This CDR3 spans 15 amino acids. The CDR3 nucleotides are TGTGCCAGTAGTATAAGCGGCGGCACCAAGATAGGCTACACCTTC. Its translation is CASSISGGTKIGYTF.

This clone was recorded many times. The chain links TRBV5-8 to TRBJ2-1; possibly TRBD1 for D (5 bases). CDR1 and CDR2 from the germline V gene are SGHTS and YDEGEE. The CDR3 covers 14 residues. The V end was cut by 0 bases, the J end by 9 bases, with 13 bases between. The CDR3 DNA follows: TGTGCCAGCAGCTTGGCCGGACAATTGGCTGAGCAGTTCTTC. Amino acids: CASSLAGQLAEQFF.

This chain uses TRBV4-3 with TRBJ2-1; TRBD2 is a possible D gene (5 bases). CDR1 and CDR2 from the germline V gene are LGHNA and YSLEER. Trimming removed 0 bases from V and 6 bases from J, with 15 bases in between. The CDR3 runs to 16 residues. Here the CDR3 DNA reads TGCGCCAGCAGCCAAGAAGGGCTAGCTACGGGCAATGAGCAGTTCTTC. It encodes CASSQEGLATGNEQFF.

The chain joins TRBV15 to TRBJ1-1, with D hard to call. The germline gives CDR1 LNHNV, CDR2 YYDKDF (reference sequence). V gave up 0 bases and J gave up 0 bases, with 5 bases separating them. This CDR3 spans 14 amino acids. CDR3 sequence (DNA): TGTGCCACCAGCAGAGATGGGTTGAACACTGAAGCTTTCTTT. It is translated as CATSRDGLNTEAFF.

The CDR3 nucleotides read TGTGCTAGTGGTCTCGGACACATCCAAGAGACCCAGTACTTC. Protein: CASGLGHIQETQYF. This chain uses TRBV12-5 with TRBJ2-5, with TRBD1 as a possible D gene (5 bases). Germline loops: CDR1 LGHNT, CDR2 FRNRAP. The V end lost 5 bases, the J end lost 1 base, and 11 bases lay between the germline ends. The CDR3 runs 14 residues.

CDR3 amino acids: CASSLGTSTYNEQFF. The CDR3, as DNA: TGTGCCAGCAGCTTAGGGACTAGCACTTACAATGAGCAGTTCTTC. This sequence joins TRBV7-9 and TRBJ2-1; 8 bases line up with TRBD2. In germline, CDR1 is SEHNR, CDR2 FQNEAQ (reference sequence). V lost 1 base, J lost 4 bases, and 3 bases stayed unmatched. The CDR3 runs 15 residues.

This clone has just a few counts. V is TRBV27 and J is TRBJ1-6; no definite D call. From germline, CDR1 is MNHEY and CDR2 SMNVEV (reference sequence). The CDR3 consists of 15 residues. V was pared by 6 bases and J by 9 bases, with 18 bases between. The CDR3 DNA is TGTGCCAGCAGCCGATGGCCGGCATTAGGTTCACCCCTCCACTTT. Translating gives CASSRWPALGSPLHF.

The CDR3 spells CASRGGGQETQYF. CDR3 in DNA: TGTGCCAGCAGGGGCGGGGGACAAGAGACCCAGTACTTC. The chain combines TRBV28 with TRBJ2-5; 7 nucleotides agree with TRBD2. Trimming removed 6 bases from V and 2 bases from J; junction bases left unmatched: 3. The CDR3 loop spans 13 amino acids. The germline V gene encodes CDR1 MDHEN and CDR2 SYDVKM.

This sequence joins TRBV6-5 and TRBJ2-7; a possible D gene is TRBD1 (7 bases). In germline, CDR1 is MNHEY, CDR2 SVGAGI. This CDR3 region has 13 residues. V lost 7 bases and J 5 bases, leaving 15 bases between the germline ends. The CDR3 nucleotides are TGTGCCAGCACCTCCGCCAGGGGGGACGAGCAGTACTTC. Its translation is CASTSARGDEQYF.

This clone came up once. The rearrangement links TRBV4-1 to TRBJ1-1; D remains ambiguous. This CDR3 spans 15 amino acids. Germline V lookup: CDR1 MGHRA, CDR2 YSYEKL. Trimming removed 1 base at V and 10 bases at J, with 19 bases between. CDR3 amino acids: CASSQVRLPTSRAFF. Here the CDR3 DNA reads TGCGCCAGCAGCCAAGTCCGTCTCCCGACATCTAGAGCTTTCTTT.

V and J are TRBV7-9 and TRBJ2-5, with D tentatively TRBD1 (7 bases). Trimming removed 5 bases from V and 4 bases from J, with 11 bases in between. This CDR3 spans 13 amino acids. CDR1 is SEHNR and CDR2 is FQNEAQ in the germline V gene (reference sequence). CDR3 bases: TGTGCCAGCAGCAGCAGGGGGGCAGAGACCCAGTACTTC. Translated: CASSSRGAETQYF.

The chain uses TRBV6-5 and TRBJ1-5, with 7 nucleotides matching TRBD1. In germline, CDR1 is MNHEY, CDR2 SVGAGI. V dropped 7 bases and J dropped 0; count of bases not matched to a gene: 6. The length of the CDR3 is 15 residues. The CDR3 DNA is TGTGCCAGCATGCCGGGACAGAATAGCAATCAGCCCCAGCATTTT. The encoded protein is CASMPGQNSNQPQHF.

This chain joins TRBV7-2 and TRBJ2-1, with D maybe TRBD1 (6 bases). V lost 6 bases and J lost 7, with 10 bases in between. This CDR3 is built from 12 residues. The germline V gene has CDR1 SGHTA and CDR2 FQGNSA. The CDR3 spells CASSRTANEQFF. DNA of the CDR3: TGTGCCAGCAGTCGGACAGCGAATGAGCAGTTCTTC.

V is TRBV7-9 and J is TRBJ2-1; D might be TRBD1 (5 bases). Germline lookup yields CDR1 SEHNR and CDR2 FQNEAQ (reference sequence). V was pared by 2 bases and J by 3 bases, with 11 bases between. The CDR3 covers 15 residues. In nucleotides, the CDR3 is TGTGCCAGCAGCTTACCTAGGACAAACTACAATGAGCAGTTCTTC. This encodes CASSLPRTNYNEQFF.

The chain has TRBV14 and TRBJ1-2; 9 bases line up with TRBD1. The V segment lost 0 bases and the J segment 3 bases; nucleotides outside the gene matches: 2. Germline CDR1 is SGHDN and CDR2 is FVKESK. The CDR3 has 15 amino acids. The CDR3 region has the DNA TGTGCCAGCAGCCAAGACGGGACAGGGTACTATGGCTACACCTTC. Residues: CASSQDGTGYYGYTF. Filled out from reference TRBV14 and TRBJ1-2, the complete variable domain reads EAGVTQFPSHSVIEKGQTVTLRCDPISGHDNLYWYRRVMGKEIKFLLHFVKESKQDESGMPNNRFLAERTGGTYSTLKVQPAELEDSGVYFCASSQDGTGYYGYTFGSGTRLTVV.